The rows below give T cell receptor beta chains drawn from one sample of a study of T and B cells in COVID-19 patients. From the multiplex PCR reads, TCRdb called clonotypes with MiXCR, one entry per CDR3 protein. The repertoire includes 3,500 to 4,500 distinct CDR3 sequences, less than 25% of them detected once, and about 19% sits in the top ten. Sequencing was performed on blood. The receptors derive from a human donor with active COVID-19. Both conserved end residues are part of each CDR3. D genes are given only for firm matches. For some rows the clone size is stated as once, few or many, or as a class when expanded; others skip it.

D	size	V	J	DNA	CDR3
.	medium-sized	TRBV27	TRBJ2-2	TGTGCCAGCAGTGCGAGGGCCACCGGGGAGCTGTTTTTT	CASSARATGELFF
TRBD1	many	TRBV5-1	TRBJ2-1	TGCGCCAGCAGCTTACAGGGGGCAAGTAATGAGCAGTTCTTC	CASSLQGASNEQFF
TRBD2	few	TRBV7-2	TRBJ2-2	TGTGCCAGCAGCTTAGTAGCGGGGTCCGGGGAGCTGTTTTTT	CASSLVAGSGELFF
.	medium-sized	TRBV19	TRBJ2-7	TGTGCCAGTGGCCCAACCACCTACGAGCAGTACTTC	CASGPTTYEQYF
.	many	TRBV10-3	TRBJ2-5	TGTGCCATCAGTGAGTCGTTGGGTAGCGGAAACCAAGAGACCCAGTACTTC	CAISESLGSGNQETQYF
TRBD2	once	TRBV6-2/TRBV6-3	TRBJ2-7	TGTGCCAGCAGTCACACTAGCGGGAGCTACGAGCAGTACTTC	CASSHTSGSYEQYF
.	.	TRBV5-1	TRBJ2-7	TGCGCCAGCAGCTTGGCACCAGGGTTCTCCTACGAGCAGTACTTC	CASSLAPGFSYEQYF
.	medium-sized	TRBV6-5	TRBJ2-4	TGTGCCAGCAGTTACTCGATTTTGGCGGACATTCAGTACTTC	CASSYSILADIQYF
.	.	TRBV7-2	TRBJ1-6	TGTGCCAGCACCTGGAACTATAATTCACCCCTCCACTTT	CASTWNYNSPLHF
.	few	TRBV20-1	TRBJ2-2	TGCAGTGCACTGAGCGGGTTCGGGGAGCTGTTTTTT	CSALSGFGELFF
.	.	TRBV5-1	TRBJ2-3	TGCGCCAGCAGCTTGGATGGAGGGGCAGGGCGGAATACGCAGTATTTT	CASSLDGGAGRNTQYF
.	medium-sized	TRBV5-6	TRBJ2-7	TGTGCCAGCAGCTTCACGTGGGACTACGAGCAGTACTTC	CASSFTWDYEQYF
.	.	TRBV28	TRBJ1-1	TGTGCCAGTCGCCAGAAGGGGGGTCTGAACACTGAAGCTTTCTTT	CASRQKGGLNTEAFF
.	.	TRBV29-1	TRBJ2-1	TGCAGCGTTGGATCAGGGGGGAGCTACAATGAGCAGTTCTTC	CSVGSGGSYNEQFF
TRBD1	.	TRBV20-1	TRBJ2-5	TGCAGTGCTAGGCTACAGGGGAGAGAGACCCAGTACTTC	CSARLQGRETQYF
TRBD2	.	TRBV19	TRBJ2-2	TGTGCCAGTAGTGGGGGACTAGCGGAGCTGTTTTTT	CASSGGLAELFF
TRBD2	.	TRBV5-4	TRBJ2-3	TGTGCCAGCAGCTCGGGACTAGCGGGGGGAACAGATACGCAGTATTTT	CASSSGLAGGTDTQYF
TRBD2	.	TRBV6-5	TRBJ2-5	TGTGCCAGCAGGGGAGGGCCTGGGACCCAGTACTTC	CASRGGPGTQYF
.	medium-sized	TRBV12-3/TRBV12-4	TRBJ2-7	TGTGCCAGCAGTTTCGGGGACGAGCAGTACTTC	CASSFGDEQYF
TRBD2	many	TRBV7-2	TRBJ2-3	TGTGCCAGCAGCCGGACTAGCGGGAAAACAGATACGCAGTATTTT	CASSRTSGKTDTQYF
.	.	TRBV20-1	TRBJ1-2	TGCAGTGCTAGAGATGGGATATCCTATGGCTACACCTTC	CSARDGISYGYTF
TRBD2	.	TRBV14	TRBJ2-7	TGTGCCAGCAGCCAAGAGGGACTAGCGGGAGAGCAGTACTTC	CASSQEGLAGEQYF
.	.	TRBV19	TRBJ2-3	TGTGCCAGTAGTCTGCTCCCTGGCACAGATACGCAGTATTTT	CASSLLPGTDTQYF
TRBD2	.	TRBV20-1	TRBJ2-3	TGCAGTGCTAGGGCGGGAGAAAGCACAGATACGCAGTATTTT	CSARAGESTDTQYF
.	medium-sized	TRBV27	TRBJ2-5	TGTGCCAGCAGTTTTAGGCACAACAACCCTCCCCCGGAAGAGACCCAGTACTTC	CASSFRHNNPPPEETQYF
.	medium-sized	TRBV6-5	TRBJ1-4	TGTGCCAGCAGTGAGGCGGTGGCTAATGAAAAACTGTTTTTT	CASSEAVANEKLFF
.	large	TRBV29-1	TRBJ2-7	TGCAGCGTCCAAAGAGACTACGAGCAGTACTTC	CSVQRDYEQYF
.	medium-sized	TRBV6-5	TRBJ2-3	TGTGCCAGCAGTCTGGGCAGGGGGGTGGATACGCAGTATTTT	CASSLGRGVDTQYF
TRBD2	medium-sized	TRBV5-5	TRBJ2-1	TGTGCCAGCAGCTTGCTAGCGGCAGACCTTAGCTCCTACAATGAGCAGTTCTTC	CASSLLAADLSSYNEQFF
.	few	TRBV7-9	TRBJ2-5	TGTGCCAGCATGAGACAGTCTCAAAGGGAGACCCAGTACTTC	CASMRQSQRETQYF
TRBD2	.	TRBV29-1	TRBJ2-1	TGCAGCTCCGGGACTAGCGGCAATGAGCAGTTCTTC	CSSGTSGNEQFF
TRBD2	medium-sized	TRBV5-4	TRBJ2-7	TGTGCCAGCAGCCCTGGTGGCGGGAGTGGATACGAGCAGTACTTC	CASSPGGGSGYEQYF
TRBD2	.	TRBV7-2	TRBJ2-4	TGTGCCAGCAGCTTAACGGGGACTAGCGGGTTGCGGGGTCCGGCCAAAAACATTCAGTACTTC	CASSLTGTSGLRGPAKNIQYF
TRBD2	medium-sized	TRBV6-2/TRBV6-3	TRBJ2-1	TGTGCCAGCAGTTACTCCCTCGGGCTAGCGGAAATCAATGAGCAGTTCTTC	CASSYSLGLAEINEQFF
TRBD2	.	TRBV7-2	TRBJ2-2	TGTGCCAGCAGCTCAGCGGGAGGGGTTGCCGGGGAGCTGTTTTTT	CASSSAGGVAGELFF
.	medium-sized	TRBV5-1	TRBJ2-1	TGCGCCAGCAGCCTAAGACCTAACGGCGGTGAGCAGTTCTTC	CASSLRPNGGEQFF
.	.	TRBV2	TRBJ2-1	TGTGCCAGCAGTCTTGGACTCTTAAATGAGCAGTTCTTC	CASSLGLLNEQFF
.	many	TRBV5-6	TRBJ1-5	TGTGCCAGCAGCTTGGAGAGGGCTCAGCCCCAGCATTTT	CASSLERAQPQHF
.	.	TRBV10-3	TRBJ1-1	TGTGCCATCAGTGATTCTCAGGGAAACACTGAAGCTTTCTTT	CAISDSQGNTEAFF
TRBD2	few	TRBV20-1	TRBJ2-1	TGCAGTGCTAGGCGGGCTAGCGGCTACAATGAGCAGTTCTTC	CSARRASGYNEQFF
TRBD1	.	TRBV5-4	TRBJ1-1	TGTGCCAGCAGCGAAGGAGGTGAACAGGGGGCGAGAGCTTTCTTT	CASSEGGEQGARAFF